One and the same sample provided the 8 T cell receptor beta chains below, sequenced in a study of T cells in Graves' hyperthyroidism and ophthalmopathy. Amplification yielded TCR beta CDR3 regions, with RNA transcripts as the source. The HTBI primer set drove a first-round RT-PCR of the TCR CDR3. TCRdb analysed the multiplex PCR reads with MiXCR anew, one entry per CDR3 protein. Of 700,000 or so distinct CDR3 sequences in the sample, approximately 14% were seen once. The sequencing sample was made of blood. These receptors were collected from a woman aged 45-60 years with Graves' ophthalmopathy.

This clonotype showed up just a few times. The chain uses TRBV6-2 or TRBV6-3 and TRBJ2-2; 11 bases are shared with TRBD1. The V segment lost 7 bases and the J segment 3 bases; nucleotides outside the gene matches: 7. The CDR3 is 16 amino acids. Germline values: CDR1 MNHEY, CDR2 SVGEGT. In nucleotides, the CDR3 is TGTGCCAGCACCACCCGGGACAGGGGGGACACCGGGGAGCTGTTTTTT. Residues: CASTTRDRGDTGELFF.

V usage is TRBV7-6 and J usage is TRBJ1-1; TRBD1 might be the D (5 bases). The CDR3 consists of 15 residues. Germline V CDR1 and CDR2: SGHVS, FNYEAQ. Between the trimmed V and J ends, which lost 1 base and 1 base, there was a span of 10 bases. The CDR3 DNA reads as TGTGCCAGCAGCTTAGTCGTGGGACCGAACACTGAAGCTTTCTTT. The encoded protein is CASSLVVGPNTEAFF.

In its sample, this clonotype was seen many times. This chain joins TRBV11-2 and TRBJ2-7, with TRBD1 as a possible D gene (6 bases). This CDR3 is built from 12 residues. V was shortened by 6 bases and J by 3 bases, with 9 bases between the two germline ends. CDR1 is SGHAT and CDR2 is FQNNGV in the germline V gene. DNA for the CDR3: TGTGCCAGCAGGGGGGCTGGCTACGAGCAGTACTTC. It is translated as CASRGAGYEQYF.

CDR3 residues: CASSPLRGGNTGELFF. CDR3 bases: TGTGCCAGCAGCCCTCTCAGGGGAGGGAACACCGGGGAGCTGTTTTTT. The rearrangement joins TRBV3-1 to TRBJ2-2; tentatively, D is TRBD1 or TRBD2 (6 bases each). Germline CDR1 reads LGHDT; CDR2 reads YNNKEL (reference sequence). The CDR3 has 16 residues. V lost 4 bases and J lost 1, with 13 bases in between.

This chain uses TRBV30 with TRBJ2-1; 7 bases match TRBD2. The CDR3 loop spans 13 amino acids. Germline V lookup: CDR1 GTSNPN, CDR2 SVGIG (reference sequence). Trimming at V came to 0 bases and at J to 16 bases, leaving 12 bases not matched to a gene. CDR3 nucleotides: TGTGCCTGGAGTGTAAGTCTAGCGGATTACCAATTCTTC. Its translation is CAWSVSLADYQFF.

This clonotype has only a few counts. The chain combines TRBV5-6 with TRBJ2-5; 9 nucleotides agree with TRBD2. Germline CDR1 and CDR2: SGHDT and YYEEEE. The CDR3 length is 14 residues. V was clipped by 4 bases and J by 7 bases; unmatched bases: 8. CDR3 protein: CASSLASGTGTQYF. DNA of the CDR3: TGTGCCAGCAGCCTTGCTAGCGGGACGGGGACCCAGTACTTC.

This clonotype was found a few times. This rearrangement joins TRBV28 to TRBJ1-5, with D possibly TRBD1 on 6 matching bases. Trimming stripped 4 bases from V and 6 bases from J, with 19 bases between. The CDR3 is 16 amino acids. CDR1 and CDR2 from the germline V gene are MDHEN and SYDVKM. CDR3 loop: CASSSAGRGGTQPQHF. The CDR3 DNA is TGTGCCAGCAGTTCAGCAGGGAGAGGGGGAACTCAGCCCCAGCATTTT.

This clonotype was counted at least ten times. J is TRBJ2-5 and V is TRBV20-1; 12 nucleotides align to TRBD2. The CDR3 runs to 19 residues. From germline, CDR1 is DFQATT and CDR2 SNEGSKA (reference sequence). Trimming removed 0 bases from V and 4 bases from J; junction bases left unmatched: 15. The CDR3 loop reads CSARDRQGASGRAVETQYF. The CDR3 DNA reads TGCAGTGCTAGAGATAGACAGGGGGCTAGCGGGAGGGCCGTAGAGACCCAGTACTTC.